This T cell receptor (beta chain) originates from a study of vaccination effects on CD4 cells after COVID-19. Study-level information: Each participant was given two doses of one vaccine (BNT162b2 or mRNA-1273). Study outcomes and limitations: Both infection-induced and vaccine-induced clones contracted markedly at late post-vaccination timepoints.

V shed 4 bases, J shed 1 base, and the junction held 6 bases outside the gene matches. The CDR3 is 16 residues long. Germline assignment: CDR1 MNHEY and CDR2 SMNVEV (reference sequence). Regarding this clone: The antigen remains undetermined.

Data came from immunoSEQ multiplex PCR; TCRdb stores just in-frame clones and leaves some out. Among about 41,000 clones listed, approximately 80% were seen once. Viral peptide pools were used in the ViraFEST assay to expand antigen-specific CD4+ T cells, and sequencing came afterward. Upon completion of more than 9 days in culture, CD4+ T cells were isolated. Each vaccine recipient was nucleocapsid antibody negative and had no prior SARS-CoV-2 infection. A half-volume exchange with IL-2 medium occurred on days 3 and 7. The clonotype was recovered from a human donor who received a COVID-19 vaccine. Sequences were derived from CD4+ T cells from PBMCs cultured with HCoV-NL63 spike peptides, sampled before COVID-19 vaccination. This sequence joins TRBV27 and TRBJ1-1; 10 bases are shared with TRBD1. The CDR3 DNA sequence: TGTGCCAGCAGTTCGGATAGGACAGGGGGGAACACTGAAGCTTTCTTT. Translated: CASSSDRTGGNTEAFF.